The 18 T cell receptor beta chains given below trace back to one sample, sequenced in a study of cytomegalovirus exposure and HLA in healthy donors. PCR was performed using 60 Vbeta and 13 Jbeta primers. Using immunoSEQ multiplex PCR, the repertoire was profiled, and TCRdb retains in-frame clones only, with some absent. In the table there are 65,000 to 90,000 clones, roughly 80% of which are singletons. Sequenced: PBMCs. The receptors derive from a man aged 35 to 55 in good health and CMV-seronegative.

J is TRBJ2-1 and V is TRBV6-4, with 16 bases aligning to TRBD2. Trimming removed 0 bases from V and 12 bases from J; junction bases left unmatched: 8. The CDR3 has 17 amino acids. CDR1 and CDR2 (germline): MRHNA, SNTAGT. The CDR3, as DNA: TGTGCCAGCAGTGACTCGGGACTAGCGGGGGGGCGCAGGGCGCAGTTCTTC. Its translation is CASSDSGLAGGRRAQFF.

The DNA for the CDR3 is TGTGCCAGCAGTTTTGGGACTCCAAAACAAGAGACCCAGTACTTC. Its protein is CASSFGTPKQETQYF. The genes are TRBV7-9 and TRBJ2-5, with D maybe TRBD2 (6 bases). The CDR3 covers 15 residues. Trimming stripped 6 bases from V and 2 bases from J, with 16 bases between. Per germline, CDR1 SEHNR and CDR2 FQNEAQ (reference sequence).

The chain has TRBV5-1 and TRBJ2-1; 11 bases are a match to TRBD2. Germline V gene lookup returns CDR1 SGHRS and CDR2 YFSETQ. Unmatched junction bases numbered 2, after V lost 1 base and J lost 2 bases. The CDR3 runs 16 residues. The CDR3: CASSLNSGGAYNEQFF. The CDR3 nucleotides are TGCGCCAGCAGCTTGAATAGCGGGGGGGCCTACAATGAGCAGTTCTTC.

The V gene is TRBV4-2, the J gene TRBJ2-1; 10 nucleotides match TRBD2. V lost 1 base, J lost 10 bases, and 13 bases stayed unmatched. The CDR3 loop spans 17 amino acids. Germline CDR1 LGHNA, CDR2 YNFKEQ. The CDR3 DNA follows: TGTGCCAGCAGCCAAGGTCTAGCGGGGGAACCTTCCGGGGAGCAGTTCTTC. Translating gives CASSQGLAGEPSGEQFF.

The CDR3 is CASSFPGQGTDTQYF. In DNA, the CDR3 is TGTGCCAGCAGCTTTCCCGGACAGGGGACAGATACGCAGTATTTT. V usage is TRBV11-2 and J usage is TRBJ2-3, with 9 bases aligning to TRBD1. Germline CDR1 reads SGHAT; CDR2 reads FQNNGV. This CDR3 has 15 residues. J gave up 3 bases and V 3 bases, and 4 bases lay outside the gene matches.

This clone appeared once. V usage is TRBV4-3 and J usage is TRBJ1-2; no reliable D call. The CDR3 is 15 amino acids. The ends were cut back, 0 bases at V and 0 bases at J, with 8 bases in the middle. Per germline, CDR1 LGHNA and CDR2 YSLEER. The CDR3 DNA follows: TGCGCCAGCAGCCAAGATAGAACAGCTAACTATGGCTACACCTTC. It is translated as CASSQDRTANYGYTF.

The V gene is TRBV6-5, the J gene TRBJ2-2; D is unresolved. Germline CDR1 reads MNHEY; CDR2 reads SVGAGI. The CDR3 runs 15 residues. V lost 2 bases and J lost 2, with 9 bases in between. CDR3 protein: CASSYETQNTGELFF. The CDR3 DNA sequence: TGTGCCAGCAGTTACGAGACACAAAACACCGGGGAGCTGTTTTTT.

This clone was observed a single time. This sequence joins TRBV9 and TRBJ2-3, with D perhaps TRBD1 (5 bases). Between the trimmed V and J ends, which lost 3 bases and 0 bases, there was a span of 11 bases. The germline V gene has CDR1 SGDLS and CDR2 YYNGEE. The CDR3 runs to 15 residues. CDR3 in DNA: TGTGCCAGCAGCGGGGGCCGCTATAGCACAGATACGCAGTATTTT. This gives the protein CASSGGRYSTDTQYF.

The chain has TRBV6-1 and TRBJ2-7; D unresolved. Between the trimmed V and J ends, which lost 5 bases and 5 bases, there was a span of 13 bases. Germline V gene sequence: CDR1 MNHNS, CDR2 SASEGT. This CDR3 is built from 13 residues. The CDR3 loop reads CASSPRLMNEQYF. The CDR3 DNA reads as TGTGCCAGCAGTCCGCGGCTTATGAACGAGCAGTACTTC.

The chain couples TRBV7-3 to TRBJ2-5; D possibly corresponds to TRBD1 (5 bases). The ends were cut back, 5 bases at V and 2 bases at J, with 15 bases in the middle. CDR1 SGHTA and CDR2 FQGTGA come from the germline V gene. This CDR3 has 15 residues. This chain's CDR3 is CASSQGSPQQETQYF. In DNA, the CDR3 is TGTGCCAGCAGCCAGGGTTCCCCCCAACAAGAGACCCAGTACTTC.

This sequence joins TRBV2 and TRBJ2-7, with 11 bases lining up with TRBD1. The CDR3 length is 15 residues. The V gene's germline CDR1 is SNHLY and CDR2 FYNNEI. V was clipped by 6 bases and J by 4 bases; unmatched bases: 8. In DNA form, the CDR3 reads TGTGCCAGCAGCGCAGAGGGGGACAGGGGGTACGAGCAGTACTTC. Translated: CASSAEGDRGYEQYF.

This clone was seen just once. The chain uses TRBV2 and TRBJ1-2; 7 bases align to TRBD1. The length of the CDR3 is 15 residues. The J segment lost 1 base and the V segment lost 2 bases, leaving 4 bases of the junction unmatched. Germline V lookup: CDR1 SNHLY, CDR2 FYNNEI. CDR3 DNA sequence: TGTGCCAGCAGTGAACGGACAGGAAATAACTATGGCTACACCTTC. It is translated as CASSERTGNNYGYTF. Complete variable domain (other parts from reference TRBV2 and TRBJ1-2): EPEVTQTPSHQVTQMGQEVILRCVPISNHLYFYWYRQILGQKVEFLVSFYNNEISEKSEIFDDQFSVERPDGSNFTLKIRSTKLEDSAMYFCASSERTGNNYGYTFGSGTRLTVV.

The table lists this clone with a few counts. The chain recombines TRBV7-8 with TRBJ1-1; D remains ambiguous. Germline CDR1 and CDR2: SGHVS and FQNEAQ. The CDR3 is made up of 14 amino acids. V lost 6 bases to trimming and J lost 0 bases, with 11 bases between them. The DNA for the CDR3 is TGTGCCAGCAGTTATACAGATCTGAACACTGAAGCTTTCTTT. This sequence encodes CASSYTDLNTEAFF.

The V gene is TRBV5-1, the J gene TRBJ2-7; 9 nucleotides align to TRBD1. The ends lost 3 bases at V and 2 bases at J; junction bases unmatched: 3. Germline assignment: CDR1 SGHRS and CDR2 YFSETQ. This CDR3 has 14 residues. CDR3 in DNA: TGCGCCAGCAGCTCACAGGGGGCACCCTACGAGCAGTACTTC. Protein: CASSSQGAPYEQYF.

This clone was recorded once. This rearrangement joins TRBV4-2 to TRBJ2-3; the D gene is possibly TRBD2 (6 bases). The CDR3 has 14 amino acids. The V gene's germline CDR1 is LGHNA and CDR2 YNFKEQ. V shed 5 bases and J shed 6 bases, with 15 bases lying between them. CDR3 region: CASSVGTPRDTQYF. CDR3 coding DNA: TGTGCCAGCAGCGTCGGGACTCCCAGGGATACGCAGTATTTT.

The chain employs TRBV27 and TRBJ2-1; 9 bases agree with TRBD1. CDR3 length: 15 residues. Trimming removed 3 bases from V and 8 bases from J; junction bases left unmatched: 8. From germline, CDR1 is MNHEY and CDR2 SMNVEV (reference sequence). The CDR3 is CASSLVGTGRDEQFF. CDR3 nucleotide sequence: TGTGCCAGCAGTTTGGTGGGGACAGGGCGGGATGAGCAGTTCTTC.

The gene calls are TRBV4-1 and TRBJ2-7, with D possibly matching TRBD1 (5 bases). CDR3 length: 16 residues. The V gene's germline CDR1 is MGHRA and CDR2 YSYEKL. Trimming removed 2 bases at V and 1 base at J, with 15 bases between. The CDR3 spells CASSQFDRQSSYEQYF. CDR3 coding DNA: TGCGCCAGCAGCCAATTTGACCGACAGTCATCCTACGAGCAGTACTTC.

This chain uses TRBV5-1 with TRBJ2-2; unclear D gene. Germline assignment: CDR1 SGHRS and CDR2 YFSETQ. The CDR3 spans 15 residues. The V and J ends lost 0 bases and 0 bases respectively, with 6 bases between them. CDR3 residues: CASSLDPANTGELFF. The CDR3 nucleotides read TGCGCCAGCAGCTTGGATCCAGCGAACACCGGGGAGCTGTTTTTT.